This TCR beta chain was recovered during a study of response to subunit inactivated influenza vaccine. V lost 2 bases and J 0 bases, leaving 10 bases between the germline ends. CDR1 and CDR2 from the germline V gene are LGHNA and YSLEER. This CDR3 has 16 amino acids. TCRdb reprocessed the RT-PCR reads via MiXCR and lists one record per CDR3 protein. In the table there are over 150,000 distinct CDR3 sequences, roughly a tenth of which are singletons. This clonotype has at least ten counts. The antigen remains unidentified. General observations from the study: Researchers suggested that each seasonal influenza vaccination recruits few new T cells.

The sequence was obtained from a man between 50 and 59 years old who received an inactivated influenza vaccine. This rearrangement joins TRBV4-3 to TRBJ2-2; D might be TRBD1 (6 bases). The sample was non-naive T cells sorted from PBMCs, taken roughly 45 days after vaccination. CDR3 region: CASSQQGHANTGELFF. CDR3 in DNA: TGCGCCAGCAGCCAACAGGGGCACGCGAACACCGGGGAGCTGTTTTTT.